The rows below give T cell receptor beta chains drawn from one sample of a study of OX40 agonist ivuxolimab in advanced cancers. Some clones are missing from TCRdb's copy, which holds only in-frame ones; the method was immunoSEQ multiplex PCR. Seen here are just over 80,000 clones, around 87% observed once, and the top ten hold roughly 0.35%. Sequences were derived from CD4+ or CD8+ T cells sorted from blood, sampled in a trial of the OX40 agonist ivuxolimab. The receptors originated from an adult with an advanced solid tumor such as melanoma, head and neck, liver or kidney cancer. The CDR3 runs from the conserved cysteine through the conserved F or W. The D gene is left open where the match is weak. Some rows mark clone size as missing; the rest say once, few, many or name a class of expanded clone.

v_gene	j_gene	abundance	d_gene	CDR3aa	CDR3nt
TRBV29-1	TRBJ2-1	.	TRBD2	CSGKGTSIYNEQFF	TGCAGCGGTAAAGGGACTAGCATCTACAATGAGCAGTTCTTC
TRBV7-8	TRBJ1-2	.	TRBD1	CASSLGQGTDGYTF	TGTGCCAGCAGCTTGGGACAGGGAACGGATGGCTACACCTTC
TRBV5-8	TRBJ2-1	.	.	CASSGGQLSYNEQFF	TGTGCCAGCAGCGGAGGACAGCTTTCGTACAATGAGCAGTTCTTC
TRBV28	TRBJ2-7	once	TRBD2	CASSPRTSGSPGQYF	TGTGCCAGCAGTCCTCGGACTAGCGGCTCCCCCGGGCAGTACTTC
TRBV11-3	TRBJ2-5	.	.	CASSLEGETQYF	TGTGCCAGCAGCTTAGAAGGGGAGACCCAGTACTTC
TRBV5-4	TRBJ1-2	.	.	CASSQRQVANYGYTF	TGTGCCAGCAGCCAAAGACAGGTTGCTAACTATGGCTACACCTTC
TRBV27	TRBJ1-5	.	.	CASSRQRNQPQHF	TGTGCCAGCAGCCGACAACGCAATCAGCCCCAGCATTTT
TRBV5-6	TRBJ1-3	.	.	CASSLASLPMPSGNTIYF	TGTGCCAGCAGCTTGGCCTCGTTACCAATGCCCTCTGGAAACACCATATATTTT
TRBV5-4	TRBJ2-1	.	.	CASSLGRGYSYNEQFF	TGTGCCAGCAGCTTGGGAAGGGGGTACTCCTACAATGAGCAGTTCTTC
TRBV2	TRBJ1-2	.	TRBD1	CARDPGGTATMTF	TGTGCCAGAGACCCTGGGGGGACAGCCACCATGACCTTC
TRBV18	TRBJ2-3	.	.	CASSAGTDTQYF	TGTGCCAGCTCAGCCGGGACCGACACGCAGTATTTT
TRBV18	TRBJ2-3	.	.	CASSTGPRTSTDTQYF	TGTGCCAGCTCAACCGGTCCCAGGACTAGCACAGATACGCAGTATTTT
TRBV5-1	TRBJ1-3	once	.	CASSPHTTGPSGNTIYF	TGCGCCAGCAGCCCACATACCACGGGCCCCTCTGGAAACACCATATATTTT
TRBV6-6	TRBJ1-1	.	.	CASRYDREAFF	TGTGCCAGCAGATACGACAGAGAAGCTTTCTTT
TRBV28	TRBJ2-3	.	TRBD2	CASSPGLAGGRYTQYF	TGTGCCAGCAGCCCCGGACTAGCGGGAGGAAGGTATACGCAGTATTTT
TRBV5-1	TRBJ2-5	.	TRBD1	CASSQGVETQYF	TGCGCCAGCAGCCAGGGGGTAGAGACCCAGTACTTC
TRBV28	TRBJ2-7	.	.	CASATSIYEQYF	TGTGCCAGCGCCACCTCGATCTACGAGCAGTACTTC
TRBV2	TRBJ2-3	.	.	CASSVAGVKQYF	TGTGCCAGCAGTGTGGCGGGTGTGAAGCAGTATTTT
TRBV5-1	TRBJ1-2	few	TRBD1	CASSTGTGINYGYTF	TGCGCCAGCAGCACCGGGACAGGAATTAACTATGGCTACACCTTC
TRBV28	TRBJ2-1	.	TRBD2	CASRGRVYNEQFF	TGTGCCAGCAGGGGGAGGGTCTACAATGAGCAGTTCTTC
TRBV4-1	TRBJ1-4	.	.	CASASVLNEKLFF	TGCGCCAGTGCCAGCGTACTAAATGAAAAACTGTTTTTT
TRBV19	TRBJ1-5	.	.	CASSLDGYSNQPQHF	TGTGCCAGTAGTCTGGACGGTTACAGCAATCAGCCCCAGCATTTT
TRBV5-1	TRBJ1-1	few	.	CASSLGGGSGEAFF	TGCGCCAGCAGCTTGGGTGGAGGGAGCGGTGAAGCTTTCTTT
TRBV2	TRBJ2-1	.	TRBD2	CASRAGLEMINEQFF	TGTGCCAGCAGAGCGGGACTGGAAATGATCAATGAGCAGTTCTTC
TRBV27	TRBJ2-1	once	.	CASSFPGAYNEQFF	TGTGCCAGCAGTTTCCCAGGTGCATACAATGAGCAGTTCTTC
TRBV28	TRBJ1-1	.	.	CASSSDVNTEAFF	TGTGCCAGCAGTTCCGATGTGAACACTGAAGCTTTCTTT
TRBV7-6	TRBJ1-5	.	.	CASSLGTPFSNQPQHF	TGTGCCAGCAGCTTAGGGACACCCTTTAGCAATCAGCCCCAGCATTTT
TRBV5-1	TRBJ2-1	.	.	CASSSSYQPTYNEQFF	TGCGCCAGCAGCTCTAGCTACCAACCCACCTACAATGAGCAGTTCTTC
TRBV28	TRBJ2-6	.	.	CASSSQGSGANVLTF	TGTGCCAGCAGTTCGCAGGGATCCGGGGCCAACGTCCTGACTTTC
TRBV6-6	TRBJ1-4	.	TRBD1	CASSRDRGADEKLFF	TGTGCCAGCAGCCGGGACAGGGGGGCCGATGAAAAACTGTTTTTT
TRBV19	TRBJ1-1	few	.	CASSSRQIEAFF	TGTGCCAGTAGTTCCCGACAAATTGAAGCTTTCTTT
TRBV7-6	TRBJ2-2	.	.	CASSRTRNTGELFF	TGTGCCAGCAGCCGAACGAGAAACACCGGGGAGCTGTTTTTT
TRBV30	TRBJ1-3	once	.	CAWNQGSGNTIYF	TGTGCCTGGAACCAGGGGTCCGGAAACACCATATATTTT
TRBV7-9	TRBJ1-1	.	.	CASSRGGNTEAFF	TGTGCCAGCAGCCGAGGGGGGAACACTGAAGCTTTCTTT
TRBV4-1	TRBJ2-1	.	.	CASSQDWGLRQFF	TGCGCCAGCAGCCAAGATTGGGGGCTCAGGCAGTTCTTC
TRBV7-9	TRBJ2-7	.	.	CASSREIYEQYF	TGTGCCAGCAGCCGCGAGATCTACGAGCAGTACTTC
TRBV27	TRBJ1-5	.	TRBD1	CASSPQGNQPQHF	TGTGCCAGCAGCCCACAGGGGAATCAGCCCCAGCATTTT
TRBV5-5	TRBJ2-5	.	.	CASSLVSVETQYF	TGTGCCAGCAGCTTGGTTAGCGTAGAGACCCAGTACTTC
TRBV30	TRBJ1-5	few	.	CAWSWWGQPQHF	TGTGCCTGGAGTTGGTGGGGTCAGCCCCAGCATTTT
TRBV28	TRBJ1-2	.	.	CASRLATVNYGYTF	TGTGCCAGCAGACTAGCGACAGTTAACTATGGCTACACCTTC
TRBV7-9	TRBJ1-1	once	.	CASSRGKTEAFF	TGTGCCAGCAGCCGAGGGAAAACTGAAGCTTTCTTT
TRBV29-1	TRBJ1-1	.	.	CSVARVNTEAFF	TGCAGCGTTGCCAGGGTGAACACTGAAGCTTTCTTT
TRBV2	TRBJ1-3	.	TRBD1	CASSRGQGLYRNTIYF	TGTGCCAGCAGTAGGGGACAGGGTCTATACCGAAACACCATATATTTT
TRBV6-6	TRBJ2-1	.	.	CASSTGPRAGNEQFF	TGTGCCAGCAGTACGGGGCCCAGGGCGGGTAATGAGCAGTTCTTC
TRBV29-1	TRBJ1-6	.	.	CSVGPFRPVPKAPSPLHF	TGCAGCGTTGGGCCATTCCGGCCTGTGCCCAAGGCCCCTTCACCCCTCCACTTT
TRBV27	TRBJ1-1	once	TRBD1	CASNRDRGFGAFF	TGTGCCAGCAACCGGGACAGGGGGTTTGGGGCTTTCTTT
TRBV5-6	TRBJ2-7	.	.	CASSLVGTYEQYF	TGTGCCAGCAGCTTGGTAGGGACCTACGAGCAGTACTTC
TRBV5-4	TRBJ1-1	.	.	CASSPIMGTEAFF	TGTGCCAGCAGCCCAATAATGGGCACTGAAGCTTTCTTT